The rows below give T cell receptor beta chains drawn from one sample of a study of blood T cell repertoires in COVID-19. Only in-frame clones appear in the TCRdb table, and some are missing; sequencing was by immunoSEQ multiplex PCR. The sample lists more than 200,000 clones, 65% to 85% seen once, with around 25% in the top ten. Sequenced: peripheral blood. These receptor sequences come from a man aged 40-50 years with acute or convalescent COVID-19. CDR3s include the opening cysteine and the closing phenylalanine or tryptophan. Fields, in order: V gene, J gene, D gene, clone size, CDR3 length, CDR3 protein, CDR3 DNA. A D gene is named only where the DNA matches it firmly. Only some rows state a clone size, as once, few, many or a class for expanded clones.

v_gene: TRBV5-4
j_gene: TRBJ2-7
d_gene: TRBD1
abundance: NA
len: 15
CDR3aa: CASSQRTGEIDEQYF
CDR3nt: TGTGCCAGCAGCCAAAGGACAGGAGAGATCGACGAGCAGTACTTC

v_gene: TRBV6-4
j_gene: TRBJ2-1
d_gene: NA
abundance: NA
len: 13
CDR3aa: CASSDSALNEQFF
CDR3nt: TGTGCCAGCAGTGACTCGGCCTTGAATGAGCAGTTCTTC

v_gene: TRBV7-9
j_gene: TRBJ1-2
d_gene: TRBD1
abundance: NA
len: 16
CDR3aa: CASSPGTDTKNYGYTF
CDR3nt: TGTGCCAGCAGCCCAGGGACAGACACTAAAAACTATGGCTACACCTTC

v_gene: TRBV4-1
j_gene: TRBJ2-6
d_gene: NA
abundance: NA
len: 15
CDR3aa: CASSQDGQGNNVLTF
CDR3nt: TGCGCCAGCAGCCAAGATGGCCAGGGAAACAACGTCCTGACTTTC

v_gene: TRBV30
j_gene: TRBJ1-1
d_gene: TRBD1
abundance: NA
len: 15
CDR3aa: CAWGAGQGADTEAFF
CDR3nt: TGTGCCTGGGGAGCCGGACAGGGAGCGGACACTGAAGCTTTCTTT

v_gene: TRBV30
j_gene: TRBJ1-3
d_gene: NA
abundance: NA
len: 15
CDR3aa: CAWRPPGDSGNTIYF
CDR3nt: TGTGCCTGGCGACCCCCCGGAGACTCTGGAAACACCATATATTTT

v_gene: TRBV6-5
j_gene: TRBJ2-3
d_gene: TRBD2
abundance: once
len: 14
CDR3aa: CATQRTSGSGRAYF
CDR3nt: TGTGCCACCCAACGGACTAGCGGGTCAGGCCGGGCGTATTTT

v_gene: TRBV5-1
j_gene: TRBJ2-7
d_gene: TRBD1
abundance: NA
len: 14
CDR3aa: CASSPRDRTYEQYF
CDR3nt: TGCGCCAGCAGCCCCCGGGACAGGACCTACGAGCAGTACTTC

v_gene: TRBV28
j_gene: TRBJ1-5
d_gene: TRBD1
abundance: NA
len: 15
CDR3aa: CASRLGGRGNQPQHF
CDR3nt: TGTGCCAGCAGGTTGGGCGGCAGGGGGAATCAGCCCCAGCATTTT

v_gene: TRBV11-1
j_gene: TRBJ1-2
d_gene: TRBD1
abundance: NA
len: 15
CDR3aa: CASSKDRGRDYGYTF
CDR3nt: TGTGCCAGCAGCAAGGACAGGGGGCGAGACTATGGCTACACCTTC

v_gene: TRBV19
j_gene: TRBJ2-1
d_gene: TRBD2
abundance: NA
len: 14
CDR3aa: CASSPGLRMNEQFF
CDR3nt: TGTGCCAGTAGTCCGGGACTACGGATGAATGAGCAGTTCTTC

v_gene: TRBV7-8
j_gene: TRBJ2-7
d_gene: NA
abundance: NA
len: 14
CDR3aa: CASSFSGTGYEQYF
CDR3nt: TGTGCCAGCAGCTTTTCCGGGACTGGCTACGAGCAGTACTTC

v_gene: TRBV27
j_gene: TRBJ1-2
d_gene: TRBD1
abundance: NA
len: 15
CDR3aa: CASSPGTGDYYGYTF
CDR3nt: TGTGCCAGCAGTCCCGGGACAGGGGACTACTATGGCTACACCTTC

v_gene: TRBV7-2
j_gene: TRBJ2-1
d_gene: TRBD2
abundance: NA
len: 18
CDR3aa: CASSLLSRTSGGYNEQFF
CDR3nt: TGTGCCAGCAGCTTATTATCGAGGACTAGCGGGGGTTACAATGAGCAGTTCTTC

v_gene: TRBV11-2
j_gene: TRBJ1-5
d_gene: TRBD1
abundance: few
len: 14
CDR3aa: CASSTGQGRGPQHF
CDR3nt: TGTGCCAGCAGCACCGGACAGGGAAGGGGGCCCCAGCATTTT

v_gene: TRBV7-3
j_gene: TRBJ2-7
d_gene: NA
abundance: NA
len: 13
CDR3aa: CASSGQGGYEQYF
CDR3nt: TGTGCCAGCAGCGGGCAGGGGGGCTACGAGCAGTACTTC

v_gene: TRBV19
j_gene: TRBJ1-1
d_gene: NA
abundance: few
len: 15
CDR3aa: CASSPLRGGRTEAFF
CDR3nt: TGTGCCAGTAGTCCCCTCCGAGGGGGAAGGACTGAAGCTTTCTTT

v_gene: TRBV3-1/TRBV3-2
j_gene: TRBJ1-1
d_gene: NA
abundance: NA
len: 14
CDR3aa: CASTEAPSNTEAFF
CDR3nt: TGTGCCAGCACTGAAGCCCCCTCGAACACTGAAGCTTTCTTT

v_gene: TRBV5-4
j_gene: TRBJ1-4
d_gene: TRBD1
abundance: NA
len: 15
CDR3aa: CASSMGGQGNEKLFF
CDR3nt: TGTGCCAGCAGCATGGGGGGACAGGGTAATGAAAAACTGTTTTTT

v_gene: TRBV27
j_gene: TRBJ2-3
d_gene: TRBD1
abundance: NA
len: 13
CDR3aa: CASSLSGQGPRYF
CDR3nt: TGTGCCAGCAGTTTATCAGGACAGGGCCCTCGGTATTTT

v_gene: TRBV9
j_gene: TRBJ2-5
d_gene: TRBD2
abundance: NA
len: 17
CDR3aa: CASSPFDNSGSGETQYF
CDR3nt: TGTGCCAGCAGCCCCTTCGATAATAGCGGGAGCGGAGAGACCCAGTACTTC

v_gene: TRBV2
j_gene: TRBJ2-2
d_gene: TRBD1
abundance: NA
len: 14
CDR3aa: CASSRGQVGGELFF
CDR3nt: TGTGCCAGCAGTAGGGGGCAAGTGGGCGGGGAGCTGTTTTTT

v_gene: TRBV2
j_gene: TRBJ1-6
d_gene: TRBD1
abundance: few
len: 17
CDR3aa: CASKPGQGDSYNSPLHF
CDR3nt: TGTGCCAGCAAACCGGGACAGGGAGACTCCTATAATTCACCCCTCCACTTT

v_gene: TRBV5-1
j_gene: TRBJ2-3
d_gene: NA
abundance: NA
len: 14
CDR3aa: CASSPGPSTDTQYF
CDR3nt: TGCGCCAGCAGCCCTGGGCCTAGCACAGATACGCAGTATTTT

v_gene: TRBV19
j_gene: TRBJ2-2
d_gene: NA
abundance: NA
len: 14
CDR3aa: CASSAWEGAGELFF
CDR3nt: TGTGCCAGTAGTGCGTGGGAGGGGGCCGGGGAGCTGTTTTTT

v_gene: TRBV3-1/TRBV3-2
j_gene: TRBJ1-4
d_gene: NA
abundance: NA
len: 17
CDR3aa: CASSQGRQWGTNEKLFF
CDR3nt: TGTGCCAGCAGCCAAGGGAGGCAGTGGGGTACTAATGAAAAACTGTTTTTT

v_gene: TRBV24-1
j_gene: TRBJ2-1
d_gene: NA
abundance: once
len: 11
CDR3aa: CATSDSVEQFF
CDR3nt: TGTGCCACCAGTGATTCGGTTGAGCAGTTCTTC